The 25 T cell receptor beta chains given below trace back to one sample, sequenced in a study of blood T cell repertoires in COVID-19 (dated by TCRdb to about 2020). Libraries were made using the immunoSEQ multiplex PCR assay. The table comes from immuneACCESS by way of TCRdb, which keeps in-frame sequences with V and J called. Part of the clones is missing from these tables; in studies checked, under half for an unresolved V gene and the rest for unknown reasons. This sample comprises some 170,000 clones, 77% of them detected only once. Roughly 3.1% of the sample rests with the top ten. The sample was peripheral blood. These receptors were collected from a man between 65 and 85 years old with acute or convalescent COVID-19.

V and J are TRBV21-1 and TRBJ1-4. TRBV21-1 is marked as a pseudogene. The CDR3 runs 16 residues. This chain's CDR3 is CASSNGDRDFRLRGPF. DNA for the CDR3: TGTGCCAGCAGCAATGGAGACCGGGACTTTAGACTACGCGGTCCTTTT.

This chain connects TRBV5-4 to TRBJ2-7, with 8 bases lining up with TRBD2. Germline V gene lookup returns CDR1 SGHNT and CDR2 YYREEE (reference sequence). The ends lost 3 bases at V and 5 bases at J; junction bases unmatched: 10. The CDR3 has 15 residues. The CDR3 bases are TGTGCCAGCAGCTCTCAGCGGGGGCCGGCGGACGAGCAGTACTTC. Its protein product is CASSSQRGPADEQYF.

The chain has TRBV3-1 (or the pseudogene TRBV3-2) and TRBJ2-7; TRBD2 aligns across 15 bases. Germline values: CDR1 LGHDT, CDR2 YNNKEL (reference sequence). V shed 4 bases and J 0 bases; nucleotides not matched to a gene: 13. This CDR3 is built from 20 residues. The CDR3 region is CASSRGTSGGPLSSSYEQYF. The CDR3 DNA follows: TGTGCCAGCAGCCGAGGGACTAGCGGGGGGCCGCTTTCATCCTCCTACGAGCAGTACTTC.

The chain employs TRBV24-1 and TRBJ2-2; D is unclear. V was pared by 4 bases and J by 5 bases, with 4 bases between. CDR3 length: 12 amino acids. Per germline, CDR1 KGHDR and CDR2 SFDVKD. CDR3 in amino acids: CATSELTGELFF. CDR3 coding DNA: TGTGCCACCAGTGAATTAACCGGGGAGCTGTTTTTT.

The genes are TRBV10-1 and TRBJ2-7; D is perhaps TRBD2 (6 bases). V was cut by 2 bases and J by 2 bases, with 19 bases left in between. This CDR3 contains 17 residues. Germline V gene sequence: CDR1 WNHNN, CDR2 SYGVQD (reference sequence). DNA for the CDR3: TGCGCCAGCAGTGAGGCGGGGACGGAAACCAACACCTACGAGCAGTACTTC. The encoded protein is CASSEAGTETNTYEQYF.

The V and J genes are TRBV7-3 and TRBJ2-7, with 7 bases matching TRBD1. V lost 4 bases and J lost 0; bases outside the gene matches: 3. This CDR3 has 14 amino acids. Germline V lookup: CDR1 SGHTA, CDR2 FQGTGA. This chain's CDR3 is CASSSGTVSYEQYF. The CDR3 DNA is TGTGCCAGCAGCTCGGGGACAGTCTCCTACGAGCAGTACTTC.

The rearrangement links TRBV3-1 (or the pseudogene TRBV3-2) to TRBJ1-4; no definite D call. Germline lookup yields CDR1 LGHDT and CDR2 YNNKEL (reference sequence). V was trimmed by 0 bases and J by 5 bases, leaving 13 bases between them. The CDR3 sequence is 16 residues long. The CDR3 nucleotides read TGTGCCAGCAGCCAAGACGAGAGGGTACGAAATGAAAAACTGTTTTTT. Translating gives CASSQDERVRNEKLFF.

The chain combines TRBV5-4 with TRBJ1-3, with TRBD1 matching 9 bases. This CDR3 contains 17 residues. CDR1 SGHNT and CDR2 YYREEE come from the germline V gene (reference sequence). V lost 3 bases to trimming and J lost 2 bases; unmatched junction nucleotides: 9. The CDR3 region is CASSSPGQGVTGNTIYF. CDR3 in DNA: TGTGCCAGCAGCTCGCCGGGACAGGGAGTTACTGGAAACACCATATATTTT.

The chain combines TRBV11-2 with TRBJ1-1; D unclear. Between the trimmed V and J ends, which lost 1 base and 6 bases, there was a span of 9 bases. Germline CDR1 and CDR2: SGHAT and FQNNGV. The CDR3 runs to 13 residues. The DNA of the CDR3 is TGTGCCAGCAGCTTAGCCCACCGGGCTGAAGCTTTCTTT. Its protein is CASSLAHRAEAFF.

The rearrangement links TRBV6-5 to TRBJ2-7; D might be TRBD2 (5 bases). V gave up 0 bases and J gave up 3 bases, with 12 bases separating them. The CDR3 loop spans 15 amino acids. The germline V gene has CDR1 MNHEY and CDR2 SVGAGI. CDR3 in amino acids: CASSYSSPGDYEQYF. The CDR3, as DNA: TGTGCCAGCAGTTACTCGTCCCCCGGGGACTACGAGCAGTACTTC.

This chain uses TRBV5-1 with TRBJ2-1; D is unclear. The V gene's germline CDR1 is SGHRS and CDR2 YFSETQ. This CDR3 contains 16 residues. The V and J ends lost 2 bases and 3 bases respectively, with 15 bases between them. Here the CDR3 DNA reads TGCGCCAGCAGCTTAAGCGCCTCTGAAGGCTACAATGAGCAGTTCTTC. The encoded protein is CASSLSASEGYNEQFF.

The V and J genes are TRBV11-2 and TRBJ1-1, with D hard to call. The CDR3 sequence is 13 residues long. Germline V CDR1 and CDR2: SGHAT, FQNNGV. V dropped 1 base and J dropped 3 bases, with 6 bases sitting between them. The DNA of the CDR3 is TGTGCCAGCAGCTTAGTCAGATACACTGAAGCTTTCTTT. Its translation is CASSLVRYTEAFF.

This sequence joins TRBV6-1 and TRBJ1-5; 7 bases are shared with TRBD1. The germline V gene has CDR1 MNHNS and CDR2 SASEGT. Trimming at V came to 1 base and at J to 2 bases, leaving 2 bases not matched to a gene. The CDR3 has 15 amino acids. The CDR3 sequence: CASSEVDRGNQPQHF. In DNA form, the CDR3 reads TGTGCCAGCAGTGAAGTTGACAGGGGCAATCAGCCCCAGCATTTT.

The chain carries TRBV27 and TRBJ2-7, with 7 bases aligning to TRBD2. The V gene end was trimmed by 8 bases and the J gene end by 3 bases; junction bases not matched to a gene: 10. From germline, CDR1 is MNHEY and CDR2 SMNVEV (reference sequence). The CDR3 covers 14 residues. CDR3 coding DNA: TGTGCCAGCCGAACCCCCGGGACTAACTACGAGCAGTACTTC. Its protein is CASRTPGTNYEQYF.

The chain is built from TRBV24-1 and TRBJ1-2; TRBD1 aligns across 7 bases. With V trimmed by 1 base and J by 7 bases, 8 bases remained unmatched. The length of the CDR3 is 15 residues. CDR1 and CDR2 from the germline V gene are KGHDR and SFDVKD. The CDR3, as DNA: TGTGCCACCAGTGATTTCCCCAGAGGGGGCCCTGGCTACACCTTC. Translated: CATSDFPRGGPGYTF.

CDR3 residues: CASGAGGSYNEQFF. The CDR3 nucleotides are TGTGCCAGCGGAGCGGGAGGCTCCTACAATGAGCAGTTCTTC. The chain recombines TRBV7-3 with TRBJ2-1, with 9 bases aligning to TRBD2. This CDR3 is built from 14 residues. Unmatched junction bases numbered 2, after V lost 8 bases and J lost 0 bases. CDR1 and CDR2 from the germline V gene are SGHTA and FQGTGA.

V gene TRBV6-5 combines with J gene TRBJ2-3, with a possible D match to TRBD2 (6 bases). CDR3 length equals 13 residues. The ends were cut back, 10 bases at V and 5 bases at J, with 16 bases in the middle. Germline V CDR1 and CDR2: MNHEY, SVGAGI. The chain's CDR3 is CATRRGRVDTQYF. In DNA form, the CDR3 reads TGTGCCACCCGGCGGGGCCGGGTAGATACGCAGTATTTT.

This clone appeared once. V is TRBV15 and J is TRBJ2-1, with 10 bases that match TRBD2. V trimming: 4 bases; J trimming: 6 bases; junction bases outside the gene matches: 9. Looked up from germline, CDR1 is LNHNV and CDR2 is YYDKDF (reference sequence). This CDR3 has 16 residues. CDR3 sequence: CATSTRGLADSNEQFF. The CDR3 nucleotides read TGTGCCACCAGCACCCGAGGACTAGCGGATTCCAATGAGCAGTTCTTC.

Only one count was recorded for this clone. The J gene is TRBJ2-7, the V gene TRBV29-1; 8 nucleotides align to TRBD2. The germline V gene has CDR1 SQVTM and CDR2 ANQGSEA. The CDR3 totals 13 residues. Germline trimming cut 3 bases from V and 6 bases from J; bases unmatched to any gene: 7. The DNA for the CDR3 is TGCAGCGTTGACGGCGGGACTAGAGGCGAGCAGTACTTC. The encoded protein is CSVDGGTRGEQYF.

The gene calls are TRBV11-3 and TRBJ1-3; 8 positions match TRBD1. Germline trimming cut 3 bases from V and 9 bases from J; bases unmatched to any gene: 13. Germline V lookup: CDR1 SGHNT, CDR2 YENEEA. The CDR3 consists of 16 residues. The CDR3 region has the DNA TGTGCCAGCAGCTTCGGAAGCCAGGGGGCGCGGGGCACCATATATTTT. Amino acids: CASSFGSQGARGTIYF.

This chain links TRBV18 with TRBJ1-5; a possible D gene is TRBD1 (5 bases). The V gene's germline CDR1 is KGHSH and CDR2 LQKENI. The CDR3 has 14 amino acids. V dropped 4 bases and J dropped 2 bases, with 9 bases sitting between them. The CDR3 DNA follows: TGTGCCAGCTCACAACGGGGGGGCAATCAGCCCCAGCATTTT. Residues: CASSQRGGNQPQHF.

The chain joins TRBV15 to TRBJ2-3; 7 nucleotides match TRBD2. The CDR3 loop spans 15 amino acids. V was pared by 1 base and J by 2 bases, with 3 bases of the junction left unmatched. Per the germline V gene, CDR1 is LNHNV and CDR2 is YYDKDF (reference sequence). CDR3 protein: CATSRAGGNTDTQYF. The DNA of the CDR3 is TGTGCCACCAGCAGAGCGGGGGGTAACACAGATACGCAGTATTTT.

The chain carries TRBV15 and TRBJ1-4; TRBD1 might be the D (5 bases). V lost 0 bases and J 4 bases, leaving 12 bases between the germline ends. Germline lookup yields CDR1 LNHNV and CDR2 YYDKDF (reference sequence). This CDR3 contains 16 residues. The chain's CDR3 is CATSRDLTARNEKLFF. The CDR3 coding sequence is TGTGCCACCAGCAGAGATTTGACAGCTCGTAATGAAAAACTGTTTTTT.

This clone occurred many times. The V call is TRBV24-1, the J call TRBJ2-5, with D tentatively TRBD2 (7 bases). The CDR3 contains 15 residues. The germline CDR1 and CDR2 sequences are KGHDR and SFDVKD. The ends were cut back, 9 bases at V and 2 bases at J, with 18 bases in the middle. The CDR3, as DNA: TGTGCCACCGGGGGGGCGTGGGGAGGACAAGAGACCCAGTACTTC. Its protein is CATGGAWGGQETQYF.

V and J are TRBV28 and TRBJ1-4, with D possibly matching TRBD1 (5 bases). The CDR3 has 14 amino acids. The V end was cut by 2 bases, the J end by 8 bases, with 12 bases between. Germline CDR1 is MDHEN and CDR2 is SYDVKM. CDR3 coding DNA: TGTGCCAGCAGTTTAGTCAGGGTCGTCGAAAAACTGTTTTTT. It yields the protein CASSLVRVVEKLFF.